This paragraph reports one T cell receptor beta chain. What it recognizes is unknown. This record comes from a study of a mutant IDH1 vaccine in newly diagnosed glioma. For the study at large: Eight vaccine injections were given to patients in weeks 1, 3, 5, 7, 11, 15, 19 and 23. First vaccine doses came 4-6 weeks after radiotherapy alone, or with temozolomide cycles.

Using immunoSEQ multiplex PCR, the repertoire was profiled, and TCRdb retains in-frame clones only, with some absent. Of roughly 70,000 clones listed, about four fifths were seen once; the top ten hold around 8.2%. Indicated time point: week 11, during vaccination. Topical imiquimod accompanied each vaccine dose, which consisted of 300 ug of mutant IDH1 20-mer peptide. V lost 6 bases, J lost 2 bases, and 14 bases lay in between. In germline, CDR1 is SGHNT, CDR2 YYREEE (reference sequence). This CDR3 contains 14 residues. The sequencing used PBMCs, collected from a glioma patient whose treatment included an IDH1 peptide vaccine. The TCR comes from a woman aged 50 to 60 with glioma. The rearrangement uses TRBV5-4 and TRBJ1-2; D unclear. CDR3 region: CASTREADNYGYTF. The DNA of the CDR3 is TGTGCCAGCACCCGGGAGGCAGACAACTATGGCTACACCTTC.